This TCR beta chain was identified in a study of resident and recirculating memory T cells in vitiligo. Study summary: Shave-biopsy epidermis from lesional and nonlesional skin was sequenced alongside PBMCs.

Method: immunoSEQ multiplex PCR; TCRdb's copy keeps in-frame clones and lacks some. The sample records 40,000 to 50,000 clones, 92% being singletons. V was cut by 0 bases and J by 3 bases, with 12 bases left in between. There are 15 residues in the CDR3. Germline V gene data show CDR1 as SGDLS and CDR2 as YYNGEE. Sequenced material: blood. This clonotype was sampled from a male donor with vitiligo. The chain employs TRBV9 and TRBJ1-1; TRBD1 might be the D (5 bases). This chain's CDR3 is CASSVVGQPHTEAFF. CDR3 DNA sequence: TGTGCCAGCAGCGTAGTGGGGCAGCCCCACACTGAAGCTTTCTTT.